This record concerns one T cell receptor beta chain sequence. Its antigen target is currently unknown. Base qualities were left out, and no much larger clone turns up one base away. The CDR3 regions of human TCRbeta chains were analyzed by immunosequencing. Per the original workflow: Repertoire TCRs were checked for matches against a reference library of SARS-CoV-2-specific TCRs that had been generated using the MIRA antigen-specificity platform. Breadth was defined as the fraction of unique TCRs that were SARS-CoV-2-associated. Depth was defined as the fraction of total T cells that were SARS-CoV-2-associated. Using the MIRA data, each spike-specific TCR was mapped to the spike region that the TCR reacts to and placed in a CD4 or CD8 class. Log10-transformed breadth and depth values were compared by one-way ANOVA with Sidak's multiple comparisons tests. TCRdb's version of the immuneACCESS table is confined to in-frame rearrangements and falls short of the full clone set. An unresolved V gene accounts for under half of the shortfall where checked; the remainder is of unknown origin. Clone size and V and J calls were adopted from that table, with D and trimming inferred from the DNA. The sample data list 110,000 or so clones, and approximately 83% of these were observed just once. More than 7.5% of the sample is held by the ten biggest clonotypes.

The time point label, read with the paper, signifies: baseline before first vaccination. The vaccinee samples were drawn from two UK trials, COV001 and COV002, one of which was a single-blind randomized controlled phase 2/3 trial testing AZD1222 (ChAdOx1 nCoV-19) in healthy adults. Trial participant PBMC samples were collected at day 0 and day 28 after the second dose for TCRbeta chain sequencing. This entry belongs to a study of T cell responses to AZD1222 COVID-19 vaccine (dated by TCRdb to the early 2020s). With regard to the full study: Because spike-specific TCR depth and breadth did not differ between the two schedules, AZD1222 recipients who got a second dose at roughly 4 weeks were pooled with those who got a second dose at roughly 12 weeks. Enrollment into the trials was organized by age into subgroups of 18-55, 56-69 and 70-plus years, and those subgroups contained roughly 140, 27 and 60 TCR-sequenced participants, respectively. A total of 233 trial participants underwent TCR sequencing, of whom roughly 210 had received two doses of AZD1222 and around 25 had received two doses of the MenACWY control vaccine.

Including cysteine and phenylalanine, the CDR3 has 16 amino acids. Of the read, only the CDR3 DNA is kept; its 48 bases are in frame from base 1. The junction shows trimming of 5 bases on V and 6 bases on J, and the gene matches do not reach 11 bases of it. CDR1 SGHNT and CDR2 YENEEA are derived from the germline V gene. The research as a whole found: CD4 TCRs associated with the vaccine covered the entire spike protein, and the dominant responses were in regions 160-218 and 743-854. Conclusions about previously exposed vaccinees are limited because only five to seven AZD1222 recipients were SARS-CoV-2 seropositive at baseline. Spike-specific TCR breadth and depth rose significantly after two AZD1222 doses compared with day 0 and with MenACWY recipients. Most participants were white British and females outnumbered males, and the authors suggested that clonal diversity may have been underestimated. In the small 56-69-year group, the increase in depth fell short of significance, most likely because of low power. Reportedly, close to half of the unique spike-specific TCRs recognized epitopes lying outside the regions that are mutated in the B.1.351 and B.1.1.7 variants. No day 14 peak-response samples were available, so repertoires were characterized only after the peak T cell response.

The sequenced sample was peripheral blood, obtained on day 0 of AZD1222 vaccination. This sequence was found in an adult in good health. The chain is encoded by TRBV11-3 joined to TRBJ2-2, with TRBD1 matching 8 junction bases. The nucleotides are TGTGCCAGCAGCAAAAAACAGGGGGGAGATCCCGGGGAGCTGTTTTTT. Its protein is CASSKKQGGDPGELFF.